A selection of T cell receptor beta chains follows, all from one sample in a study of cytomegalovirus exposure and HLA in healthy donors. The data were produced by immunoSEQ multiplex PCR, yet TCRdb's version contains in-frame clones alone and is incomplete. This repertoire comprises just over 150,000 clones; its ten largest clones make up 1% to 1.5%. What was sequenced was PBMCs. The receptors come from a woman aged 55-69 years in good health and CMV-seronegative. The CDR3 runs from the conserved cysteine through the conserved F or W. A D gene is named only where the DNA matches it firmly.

TGTGCCAGCAGTGCCCTCAGGGAACAGGATCAGCCCCAGCATTTT CASSALREQDQPQHF TRBJ1-5 TRBV2 .
TGTGCCAGCAGCTTAAGAGGGGGTAGCGGGAATGAGCAGTTCTTC CASSLRGGSGNEQFF TRBJ2-1 TRBV7-3 .
TGCGCCAGCAGCCAAAGGATGGAGGACAGCGTCGAACTGTTTTTT CASSQRMEDSVELFF TRBJ1-4 TRBV4-1 .
TGTGCCAGTAGTGTATCGGGACTCCGCTTCAATTCACCCCTCCACTTT CASSVSGLRFNSPLHF TRBJ1-6 TRBV19 .
TGTGCCAGCAGCTTAGAAAGGGACAGTGCTAACTATGGCTACACCTTC CASSLERDSANYGYTF TRBJ1-2 TRBV11-2 TRBD1
TGTGCCAGCAGCTTAAGGGGGGGGCCGCCCTACGAGCAGTACTTC CASSLRGGPPYEQYF TRBJ2-7 TRBV7-2 .
TGTGCCACCAGCAGGAGACAGGGGGGCACTGAAGCTTTCTTT CATSRRQGGTEAFF TRBJ1-1 TRBV15 TRBD1
TGTGCCAGCACTTTGACTAGCCGATCCTACGAGCAGTACTTC CASTLTSRSYEQYF TRBJ2-7 TRBV27 TRBD2
TGTGCCAGCTCACTGACAGGGTTGGGGTCAGGGGCCAACGTCCTGACTTTC CASSLTGLGSGANVLTF TRBJ2-6 TRBV18 TRBD1
TGTGCCTGGAGTGTACCTACTAAGTACGGCAATGAGCAGTTCTTC CAWSVPTKYGNEQFF TRBJ2-1 TRBV30 .
TGTGCCAGCAGTTACGACTCCTTCTCTGGAAACACCATATATTTT CASSYDSFSGNTIYF TRBJ1-3 TRBV6-5 .
TGCGCCAGCAGCCACCAGCTAGAGAACACTGAAGCTTTCTTT CASSHQLENTEAFF TRBJ1-1 TRBV4-1 .
TGTGCCACCAGCAACAGACAGAACACTGAAGCTTTCTTT CATSNRQNTEAFF TRBJ1-1 TRBV15 .
TGTGCCAGTAGTAAGGGACAGTTCTCCTACAATGAGCAGTTCTTC CASSKGQFSYNEQFF TRBJ2-1 TRBV19 TRBD1
TGTGCCAGCAGCAAAAGTGACAGGGGTCCGCCCCATGAGCAGTTCTTC CASSKSDRGPPHEQFF TRBJ2-1 TRBV14 TRBD1
TGCAGCGCTACAGGGGGATACAGCAATGAGCAGTTCTTC CSATGGYSNEQFF TRBJ2-1 TRBV29-1 TRBD1
TGTGCCAGTAGTATACGGGAGAACATTCAGTACTTC CASSIRENIQYF TRBJ2-4 TRBV19 .
TGTGCCAGCATTGAAACAGGCTCCAAGTATGGCTACACCTTC CASIETGSKYGYTF TRBJ1-2 TRBV6-5 .
TGTGCCAGCAGTGAGTACGAGACGCGGGAGACCCAGTACTTC CASSEYETRETQYF TRBJ2-5 TRBV2 .
TGTGCCAGCAGCATGGGGGGGCCTGAAGCTTTCTTT CASSMGGPEAFF TRBJ1-1 TRBV9 .
TGTGCCAGCAGTTTCTTTGAGATTGAGGGAGATTCACCCCTCCACTTT CASSFFEIEGDSPLHF TRBJ1-6 TRBV6-5 .
TGTGCCAGCAGCCCCCAGGTTGCGGGAGGGCCCGGTACGCAGTATTTT CASSPQVAGGPGTQYF TRBJ2-3 TRBV7-3 TRBD2
TGTGCCAGCAGCCCGCGGACAGGGTACCAAGAGACCCAGTACTTC CASSPRTGYQETQYF TRBJ2-5 TRBV7-2 TRBD1
TGCAGTGCAAGAGTCGGTTATGGCTACACCTTC CSARVGYGYTF TRBJ1-2 TRBV20-1 .
TGTGCCAGCAGCTCTTCCCAGGGGCGGTTCAACGAGCAGTACTTC CASSSSQGRFNEQYF TRBJ2-7 TRBV11-2 .
TGTGCCAGCAGCCCCCGGGAGGGGCCCTACAATGAGCAGTTCTTC CASSPREGPYNEQFF TRBJ2-1 TRBV5-4 TRBD2
TGTGCCAGCAGCGTAGGGACAGGGTTAACAAATTCACCCCTCCACTTT CASSVGTGLTNSPLHF TRBJ1-6 TRBV9 TRBD1
TGTGCCAGCAGTCCTACTAGCGGGCGCTCCTACGAGCAGTACTTC CASSPTSGRSYEQYF TRBJ2-7 TRBV6-1 TRBD2
TGTGCCAGTCGCGTGGTCGGGGGGAACACCGGGGAGCTGTTTTTT CASRVVGGNTGELFF TRBJ2-2 TRBV19 .
TGTGCCAGTAGTATAGGAGACTTATACGAGCAGTACTTC CASSIGDLYEQYF TRBJ2-7 TRBV19 .
TGTGCCAGCAGCTTAATGGCGGGGGAGTACAATGAGCAGTTCTTC CASSLMAGEYNEQFF TRBJ2-1 TRBV7-3 TRBD2
TGTGCCAGCAGCTCCGAAGGGGACAGCGTTTACGAGCAGTACTTC CASSSEGDSVYEQYF TRBJ2-7 TRBV11-2 TRBD1
TGTGCCAGCAGCCCCGGGGGGGGCAATCAGCCCCAGCATTTT CASSPGGGNQPQHF TRBJ1-5 TRBV7-9 .
TGTGCCAGCAGCGTATCAGGGCATCCCAACCTGCAGGGCTACACCTTC CASSVSGHPNLQGYTF TRBJ1-2 TRBV9 .
. CASWGQGSNQGNF TRBJ2-7 TRBV2 .
TGTGCCAGCAGTGACTTTCGACAGGGCGGGTACGAGCAGTACTTC CASSDFRQGGYEQYF TRBJ2-7 TRBV25-1 TRBD1
TGTGCCAGCAGTTTTTCAGCGGGAGGGCCTTACAATGAGCAGTTCTTC CASSFSAGGPYNEQFF TRBJ2-1 TRBV27 TRBD2
TGCGCCAGCAGCCCCGGGACAGGGGGCAGGGAGCAGTTCTTC CASSPGTGGREQFF TRBJ2-1 TRBV5-1 TRBD1
TGTGCCAGCAGTGAAAGGTGGCAGGCATATGGCTACACCTTC CASSERWQAYGYTF TRBJ1-2 TRBV6-1 .
TGTGCCAGCAGCTTTTACAGGGGAAATGAGCAGTTCTTC CASSFYRGNEQFF TRBJ2-1 TRBV7-9 TRBD1
TGTGCCAGCAGTTTATCGAGACAGGGGGGCAATCAGCCCCAGCATTTT CASSLSRQGGNQPQHF TRBJ1-5 TRBV27 TRBD1
TGTGCCAGTAGTGTCCTCGAGGGACTCAATCAGCCCCAGCATTTT CASSVLEGLNQPQHF TRBJ1-5 TRBV19 .
TGTGCCAGCAGCCCCGGGACTAGCGGGGGGCATAACACCGGGGAGCTGTTTTTT CASSPGTSGGHNTGELFF TRBJ2-2 TRBV7-6 TRBD2
TGTGCCAGCAGCTGGCGGGGCCCCGGGGAGCTGTTTTTT CASSWRGPGELFF TRBJ2-2 TRBV5-4 .
TGTGCCAGCAGTTTTACTACAGGGTCCACTGAAGCTTTCTTT CASSFTTGSTEAFF TRBJ1-1 TRBV27 .
TGCGCCAGCCGAGGTACGGCATCGGACACTGAAGCTTTCTTT CASRGTASDTEAFF TRBJ1-1 TRBV5-1 .
TGTGCCAGCAGCCCCATCCGGACAGGGAGAAACGAGCAGTACTTC CASSPIRTGRNEQYF TRBJ2-7 TRBV7-6 TRBD1
TGTGCCAGCAGCTTGGTAGCAGGGTACCAAGAGACCCAGTACTTC CASSLVAGYQETQYF TRBJ2-5 TRBV5-4 .
TGTGCCAGCAGACCTCTAGCGGGGGCGTACGAGCAGTACTTC CASRPLAGAYEQYF TRBJ2-7 TRBV6-5 TRBD2
TGCGCCAGCACAAGTACGGACGAGCAGTACTTC CASTSTDEQYF TRBJ2-7 TRBV10-2 .
TGTGCCAGCAGCTTGGCCAGGGACAGGGGGCTCCATGGCTACACCTTC CASSLARDRGLHGYTF TRBJ1-2 TRBV5-5 TRBD1
TGTGCCAGCAGTTACAGGGGACAATACGAGCAGTACTTC CASSYRGQYEQYF TRBJ2-7 TRBV6-5 .
TGTGCCTGGAGTGTAAGTTATAGGACTAGCGGGAGCCACAATGAGCAGTTCTTC CAWSVSYRTSGSHNEQFF TRBJ2-1 TRBV30 TRBD2